Given below is one T cell receptor beta chain in context. Its cognate antigen is unknown. The sample comes from a study of OX40 agonist ivuxolimab in advanced cancers. Turning to the study itself: Patient treatment consisted of intravenous ivuxolimab administration every 2 weeks at 0.01 to 10 mg/kg. Study-level findings and limits: There were, on average, more expanded clones in CD8+ T cells than in CD4+. With doses of 0.1 to 3.0 mg/kg, CD4+ and CD8+ blood T cells had undergone clonal expansion by week 6.

Clones were sequenced by immunoSEQ multiplex PCR, and TCRdb holds only the in-frame ones, with some missing. This table has tens of thousands of clones, roughly nine tenths appearing once. The ends lost 5 bases at V and 2 bases at J; junction bases unmatched: 6. Germline CDR1 and CDR2: LNHDA and SQIVND (reference sequence). The CDR3 sequence is 16 residues long. This specimen was CD4+ or CD8+ T cells sorted from blood, taken in a trial of the OX40 agonist ivuxolimab. The chain employs TRBV19 and TRBJ1-1, with 12 bases matching TRBD1. This clonotype was obtained from an adult with an advanced solid tumor such as melanoma, head and neck, liver or kidney cancer. CDR3 in DNA: TGTGCCAGTAGTGCGTGGGACAGGGGGCATAACACTGAAGCTTTCTTT. It translates to CASSAWDRGHNTEAFF.